Listed below are T cell receptor beta chains from one sample, sequenced in a study of Ad26.COV2.S vaccination and SARS-CoV-2 variants. Sequenced by immunoSEQ multiplex PCR; TCRdb stores in-frame clones only, minus some. The sample yields 300,000 to 350,000 clones, around 84% seen once. The sequencing used peripheral blood, collected in a trial of Ad26.COV2.S vaccine versus placebo. These receptors came from a person between 18 and 65 years old who received the Ad26.COV2.S COVID-19 vaccine or a placebo. Both conserved end residues are part of each CDR3. D genes are given only for firm matches. A clone size is listed for some rows: how often the clone was seen (once, few, many), or a class if it is expanded.

d_call | clone_size | j_call | v_call | cdr3_aa | cdr3_nt
TRBD2 | - | TRBJ2-1 | TRBV25-1 | CASTPRSGGRSSYNEQFF | TGTGCCAGCACACCCCGTAGCGGGGGCCGTAGCTCCTACAATGAGCAGTTCTTC
- | - | TRBJ1-2 | TRBV29-1 | CSVDYDRNYGYTF | TGCAGCGTTGATTACGACAGGAACTATGGCTACACCTTC
- | - | TRBJ2-3 | TRBV7-2 | CASSRTETRYTQYF | TGTGCCAGCAGCCGGACAGAGACTAGATATACGCAGTATTTT
TRBD1 | - | TRBJ1-1 | TRBV18 | CASSPGQDTEAFF | TGTGCCAGCTCACCGGGACAGGACACTGAAGCTTTCTTT
TRBD1 | - | TRBJ2-1 | TRBV4-2 | CASSRDSSYNEQFF | TGTGCCAGCAGCCGGGACAGCTCCTACAATGAGCAGTTCTTC
TRBD2 | - | TRBJ2-5 | TRBV3-1/TRBV3-2 | CASSQATGGQETQYF | TGTGCCAGCAGCCAAGCCACGGGGGGGCAAGAGACCCAGTACTTC
- | - | TRBJ1-1 | TRBV7-9 | CASSLELLNTEAFF | TGTGCCAGCAGCTTAGAACTTTTGAACACTGAAGCTTTCTTT
- | few | TRBJ2-2 | TRBV12-5 | CASGLVSGGELFF | TGTGCTAGTGGTTTAGTTAGTGGCGGGGAGCTGTTTTTT
- | - | TRBJ2-7 | TRBV6-1 | CASSDFRGYEQYF | TGTGCCAGCAGTGATTTTAGGGGTTACGAGCAGTACTTC
- | once | TRBJ1-6 | TRBV7-8 | CASSLVQGTNNSPLHF | TGTGCCAGCAGCTTAGTTCAGGGAACAAATAATTCACCCCTCCACTTT
- | - | TRBJ1-1 | TRBV9 | CASSALYGDTEAFF | TGTGCCAGCAGCGCCCTGTACGGCGACACTGAAGCTTTCTTT
- | - | TRBJ2-5 | TRBV5-6 | CASSYGGRWGQETQYF | TGTGCCAGCAGCTACGGGGGGCGTTGGGGACAAGAGACCCAGTACTTC
- | - | TRBJ2-7 | TRBV7-2 | CASSLVGGSGPGTYEQYF | TGTGCCAGCAGCTTAGTAGGGGGTTCGGGACCCGGGACCTACGAGCAGTACTTC
- | - | TRBJ1-2 | TRBV21-1 | CASSKLKGRPAHPGHRDYGYTF | TGTGCCAGCAGCAAACTGAAGGGGCGTCCCGCCCATCCGGGACATAGGGACTATGGCTACACCTTC
TRBD1 | once | TRBJ2-6 | TRBV9 | CASSVDPSSSGTGVSGANVLTF | TGTGCCAGCAGCGTAGACCCCAGCAGCTCCGGGACAGGGGTGTCTGGGGCCAACGTCCTGACTTTC
- | - | TRBJ2-5 | TRBV19 | CASSIDRSKETQYF | TGTGCCAGTAGTATAGATCGGTCCAAAGAGACCCAGTACTTC
- | - | TRBJ2-1 | TRBV27 | CASSLSSLSSYNEQFF | TGTGCCAGCAGTTTATCGAGTTTGAGCTCCTACAATGAGCAGTTCTTC
- | - | TRBJ1-6 | TRBV21-1 | CASSKEGRVGNSPLHF | TGTGCCAGCAGCAAAGAAGGCAGGGTTGGAAATTCACCCCTCCACTTT
- | - | TRBJ2-3 | TRBV5-1 | CASSVQNTDTQYF | TGCGCCAGCAGCGTACAGAACACAGATACGCAGTATTTT
TRBD2 | few | TRBJ2-3 | TRBV5-4 | CASNVGGRLTDTQYF | TGTGCCAGCAATGTGGGGGGGAGATTGACAGATACGCAGTATTTT
- | - | TRBJ1-2 | TRBV7-2 | CASSLAGTISYGYTF | TGTGCCAGCAGCTTAGCCGGGACAATCTCCTATGGCTACACCTTC
- | once | TRBJ1-2 | TRBV28 | CASSFRGGGYTF | TGTGCCAGCAGTTTTCGGGGCGGCGGCTACACCTTC
- | - | TRBJ2-5 | TRBV2 | CASSVVRDISATQYF | TGTGCCAGCAGTGTCGTCCGGGACATTAGCGCGACCCAGTACTTC
- | once | TRBJ1-5 | TRBV28 | CASSLHRVAGNQPQHF | TGTGCCAGCAGTTTACACAGGGTGGCGGGCAATCAGCCCCAGCATTTT
- | - | TRBJ2-2 | TRBV6-2/TRBV6-3 | CASSTNREAGELFF | TGTGCCAGCAGTACCAACAGGGAGGCCGGGGAGCTGTTTTTT
TRBD2 | - | TRBJ2-6 | TRBV3-1/TRBV3-2 | CASSHSNRGAGANVLTF | TGTGCCAGCAGCCATTCTAATCGGGGGGCTGGGGCCAACGTCCTGACTTTC
- | - | TRBJ1-1 | TRBV5-4 | CASSLKSGGRTEAFF | TGTGCCAGCAGCCTGAAGAGTGGGGGAAGAACTGAAGCTTTCTTT
- | - | TRBJ1-4 | TRBV3-1/TRBV3-2 | CASSQDPWGRLNEKLFF | TGTGCCAGCAGCCAAGATCCTTGGGGACGGCTTAATGAAAAACTGTTTTTT
- | - | TRBJ1-6 | TRBV5-6 | CASSLGPRRGARNSPLHF | TGTGCCAGCAGCTTGGGACCGCGAAGAGGGGCGCGGAATTCACCCCTCCACTTT
- | - | TRBJ2-1 | TRBV7-8 | CASSLPRRDEQFF | TGTGCCAGCAGCTTACCCCGCCGGGATGAGCAGTTCTTC
TRBD1 | - | TRBJ1-1 | TRBV10-3 | CAISERTGTEAFF | TGTGCCATCAGTGAAAGGACAGGCACTGAAGCTTTCTTT
- | - | TRBJ1-3 | TRBV4-1 | CATSYSGNTIYF | TGCGCCACTTCTTACTCTGGAAACACCATATATTTT
- | - | TRBJ1-3 | TRBV30 | CAWSMGRGEDTIYF | TGTGCCTGGAGTATGGGAAGAGGTGAAGACACCATATATTTT
TRBD1 | - | TRBJ1-5 | TRBV13 | CASSLGGAGQPQHF | TGTGCCAGCAGCCTAGGGGGCGCGGGACAGCCCCAGCATTTT
TRBD1 | - | TRBJ2-5 | TRBV25-1 | CASSAPRQGARKETQYF | TGTGCCAGCAGCGCACCCCGACAGGGGGCGAGGAAAGAGACCCAGTACTTC
TRBD1 | many | TRBJ1-5 | TRBV19 | CASSRDRGFSNQPQHF | TGTGCCAGTAGCCGAGACAGGGGCTTTAGCAATCAGCCCCAGCATTTT
- | once | TRBJ1-2 | TRBV4-3 | CASSQDPPPVRTNYGYTF | TGCGCCAGCAGCCAAGACCCTCCACCCGTGAGAACTAACTATGGCTACACCTTC
- | - | TRBJ2-7 | TRBV6-4 | CASSDASGALYEQYF | TGTGCCAGCAGTGACGCCTCAGGGGCACTCTACGAGCAGTACTTC
- | - | TRBJ1-4 | TRBV5-1 | CASSFEGANEKLFF | TGCGCCAGCAGCTTCGAGGGGGCTAATGAAAAACTGTTTTTT
TRBD1 | - | TRBJ1-4 | TRBV3-1/TRBV3-2 | CASSQQGAQLFF | TGTGCCAGCAGCCAACAGGGGGCGCAACTGTTTTTT
- | - | TRBJ2-5 | TRBV10-1 | CASSESSAGVETQYF | TGCGCCAGCAGTGAGTCGTCGGCAGGGGTAGAGACCCAGTACTTC
- | - | TRBJ1-1 | TRBV7-2 | CASIHRPPVATEAFF | TGTGCCAGCATCCACCGGCCTCCGGTTGCTACTGAAGCTTTCTTT
- | once | TRBJ1-1 | TRBV7-2 | CASSLLGGNTEAFF | TGTGCCAGCAGCCTTCTTGGAGGGAACACTGAAGCTTTCTTT
- | - | TRBJ1-2 | TRBV18 | CASSPRAVDGYTF | TGTGCCAGCTCACCCCGCGCGGTTGATGGCTACACCTTC
- | - | TRBJ1-6 | TRBV27 | CASSFSGMVPHF | TGTGCCAGCAGTTTCTCCGGGATGGTCCCCCACTTT
- | - | TRBJ2-7 | TRBV7-3 | CASSLTLRDEQYF | TGTGCCAGCAGCTTAACGCTGAGGGACGAGCAGTACTTC
- | - | TRBJ2-7 | TRBV30 | CAWSPQGYEQYF | TGTGCCTGGAGTCCCCAGGGGTACGAGCAGTACTTC
- | few | TRBJ2-7 | TRBV6-5 | CASYSGPTYEQYF | TGTGCCAGCTACTCAGGGCCCACCTACGAGCAGTACTTC
- | once | TRBJ1-1 | TRBV12-3/TRBV12-4 | CASSLDGNTEAFF | TGTGCCAGCAGTTTGGACGGGAACACTGAAGCTTTCTTT
TRBD1 | once | TRBJ2-7 | TRBV29-1 | CSVGLRTGSLEQYF | TGCAGCGTTGGCCTAAGGACAGGTTCCCTCGAGCAGTACTTC
- | - | TRBJ2-3 | TRBV6-5 | CASSPDSRSTDTQYF | TGTGCCAGCAGTCCCGACAGTCGCAGCACAGATACGCAGTATTTT
TRBD2 | - | TRBJ2-1 | TRBV5-1 | CASSSGTIPYNEQFF | TGCGCCAGCAGCTCCGGGACTATCCCCTACAATGAGCAGTTCTTC